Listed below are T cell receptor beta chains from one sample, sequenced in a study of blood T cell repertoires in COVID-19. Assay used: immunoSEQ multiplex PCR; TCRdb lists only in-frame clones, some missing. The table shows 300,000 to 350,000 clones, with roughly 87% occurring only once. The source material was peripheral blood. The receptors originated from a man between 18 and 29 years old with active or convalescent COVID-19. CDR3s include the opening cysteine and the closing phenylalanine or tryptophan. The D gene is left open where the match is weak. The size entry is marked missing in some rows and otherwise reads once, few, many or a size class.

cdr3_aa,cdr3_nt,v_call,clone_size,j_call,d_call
CASSLGTVNYGYTF,TGTGCCAGCAGCTTAGGGACTGTTAACTATGGCTACACCTTC,TRBV7-8,few,TRBJ1-2,.
CASRQNSSGLPSREQYF,TGTGCAAGTCGCCAAAATTCTAGCGGCTTACCTTCAAGGGAGCAGTACTTC,TRBV12-2,.,TRBJ2-7,.
CASSESGRTGELFF,TGTGCCAGCAGTGAATCCGGGAGAACCGGGGAGCTGTTTTTT,TRBV25-1,.,TRBJ2-2,.
CASSEEPIPSPLHF,TGTGCCAGCAGTGAAGAGCCCATTCCCTCACCCCTCCACTTT,TRBV6-1,few,TRBJ1-6,.
CATSRDLSQTNYGYTF,TGTGCCACCAGCAGAGATTTATCTCAGACTAACTATGGCTACACCTTC,TRBV15,.,TRBJ1-2,.
CASSITDRGSRYGYTF,TGTGCCAGCAGCATCACGGACAGGGGGAGTAGGTATGGCTACACCTTC,TRBV5-6,.,TRBJ1-2,TRBD1
CASSAQDQETQYF,TGCGCCAGCAGCGCACAGGACCAAGAGACCCAGTACTTC,TRBV4-3,.,TRBJ2-5,.
CASSSWDRGATNEKLFF,TGTGCCAGCAGCTCATGGGACAGGGGTGCAACTAATGAAAAACTGTTTTTT,TRBV11-2,.,TRBJ1-4,TRBD1
CASRLGGGTEAFF,TGCGCCAGCAGGCTAGGGGGAGGGACTGAAGCTTTCTTT,TRBV5-1,.,TRBJ1-1,.
CASSQTRTGPRQPQHF,TGTGCCAGCAGCCAAACAAGGACAGGGCCCCGTCAGCCCCAGCATTTT,TRBV6-2/TRBV6-3,.,TRBJ1-5,TRBD1
CASSSRGVGLAAAYEQYF,TGTGCCAGCAGCTCTAGAGGGGTTGGACTAGCGGCAGCCTACGAGCAGTACTTC,TRBV11-2,many,TRBJ2-7,TRBD2
CASSSGTGVDTQYF,TGTGCCAGCAGTTCGGGGACAGGGGTAGATACGCAGTATTTT,TRBV28,.,TRBJ2-3,TRBD1
CAISEPLRGSTEAFF,TGTGCCATCAGTGAACCCCTCAGAGGATCCACTGAAGCTTTCTTT,TRBV10-3,few,TRBJ1-1,.
CASSPALAGEQYF,TGTGCCAGCTCACCGGCGCTAGCGGGCGAGCAGTACTTC,TRBV18,.,TRBJ2-7,TRBD2
CASGLVRDFNSPLHF,TGTGCTAGTGGTTTGGTACGAGACTTTAATTCACCCCTCCACTTT,TRBV12-5,.,TRBJ1-6,.
CASSLAVGGSSYNSPLHF,TGTGCCAGCAGTTTAGCCGTAGGGGGTAGCTCCTATAATTCACCCCTCCACTTT,TRBV28,once,TRBJ1-6,.
CASIGKLSSGWYEQYF,TGTGCCAGCATCGGAAAGCTGTCTAGCGGGTGGTACGAGCAGTACTTC,TRBV28,.,TRBJ2-7,TRBD2
CASSTLAGHTTDTQYF,TGTGCCAGCAGCACCTTAGCGGGACATACCACAGATACGCAGTATTTT,TRBV7-8,.,TRBJ2-3,TRBD2
CASSEGGFYNSPLHF,TGTGCCAGCAGTGAAGGAGGCTTCTATAATTCACCCCTCCACTTT,TRBV6-1,.,TRBJ1-6,.
CASSSGRAYETQYF,TGTGCCAGCAGTAGCGGGAGGGCCTATGAGACCCAGTACTTC,TRBV7-9,few,TRBJ2-5,TRBD2
CASSYQRGYTF,TGTGCCAGCAGTTACCAGCGGGGCTACACCTTC,TRBV12-3/TRBV12-4,.,TRBJ1-2,.
CASSPLGQGALNTEAFF,TGTGCCAGCTCACCATTGGGACAGGGGGCCTTGAACACTGAAGCTTTCTTT,TRBV18,.,TRBJ1-1,TRBD1
CASTTSDSPLHF,TGTGCCAGCACCACTTCCGATTCACCCCTCCACTTT,TRBV28,.,TRBJ1-6,.
CASWDRAVEPQHF,TGTGCCAGTTGGGACAGGGCGGTGGAGCCCCAGCATTTT,TRBV6-6,.,TRBJ1-5,TRBD1
CASRLAPQETQYF,TGCGCCAGCAGACTAGCGCCCCAAGAGACCCAGTACTTC,TRBV4-1,.,TRBJ2-5,TRBD2
CASSPQGSPSYEQYF,TGTGCCAGCTCACCCCAGGGGTCCCCCTCCTACGAGCAGTACTTC,TRBV18,.,TRBJ2-7,.
CASSFTGAHEQYF,TGCGCCAGCAGCTTTACAGGGGCCCACGAGCAGTACTTC,TRBV5-1,.,TRBJ2-7,TRBD1
CASSLADRGTYEQYF,TGTGCCAGCAGCTTAGCCGACAGGGGCACCTACGAGCAGTACTTC,TRBV7-9,.,TRBJ2-7,TRBD1
CASSSISGVYYGYTF,TGTGCCAGCAGTTCTATATCAGGGGTGTACTATGGCTACACCTTC,TRBV6-6,few,TRBJ1-2,.
CASSLLATNEKLFF,TGTGCCAGCAGCTTACTTGCAACTAATGAAAAACTGTTTTTT,TRBV7-9,once,TRBJ1-4,.
CASSHLTGNYGYTF,TGTGCCAGCAGCCACCTGACAGGGAACTATGGCTACACCTTC,TRBV7-8,.,TRBJ1-2,TRBD1
CASSLVGTGVRNSPLHF,TGCGCCAGCAGCTTGGTCGGGACAGGGGTGAGGAATTCACCCCTCCACTTT,TRBV5-1,few,TRBJ1-6,TRBD1
CAIRGQGISTDTQYF,TGTGCCATCAGAGGACAGGGGATCTCCACAGATACGCAGTATTTT,TRBV10-3,once,TRBJ2-3,TRBD1
CASSEGAGVSQPQHF,TGTGCCAGCAGTGAAGGGGCAGGGGTCAGTCAGCCCCAGCATTTT,TRBV6-1,.,TRBJ1-5,.
CASSQEPGSLRIYNEQFF,TGTGCCAGCAGCCAAGAGCCAGGAAGCCTCCGAATTTACAATGAGCAGTTCTTC,TRBV3-1/TRBV3-2,.,TRBJ2-1,.
CASAEGSSYNSPLHF,TGTGCCAGCGCCGAGGGTAGCTCCTATAATTCACCCCTCCACTTT,TRBV27,.,TRBJ1-6,.
CASNRHLGLAGGYEQYF,TGTGCCAGTAACCGACATCTGGGACTAGCGGGGGGATACGAGCAGTACTTC,TRBV28,once,TRBJ2-7,TRBD2
CASSPLSGRGRGNEQFF,TGTGCCAGCTCACCACTCAGTGGACGAGGGCGGGGGAATGAGCAGTTCTTC,TRBV18,.,TRBJ2-1,TRBD2
CASSRQGDETQYF,TGTGCCAGCAGCCGACAGGGCGATGAGACCCAGTACTTC,TRBV6-6,.,TRBJ2-5,TRBD1
CSVYARDKEAFF,TGCAGCGTCTACGCCCGGGACAAAGAAGCTTTCTTT,TRBV29-1,.,TRBJ1-1,.
CASSTNRGNEKLFF,TGTGCCAGCAGCACCAACAGGGGAAATGAAAAACTGTTTTTT,TRBV13,.,TRBJ1-4,TRBD1
CASSQVMYGYTF,TGTGCCAGCAGCCAAGTTATGTATGGCTACACCTTC,TRBV14,.,TRBJ1-2,.
CASSRAGGKNYEQYF,TGTGCCAGCAGTCGAGCGGGGGGGAAAAACTACGAGCAGTACTTC,TRBV27,.,TRBJ2-7,TRBD2
CASSLDPPHITSTDTQYF,TGTGCCAGCAGCTTAGATCCCCCCCATATTACTAGCACAGATACGCAGTATTTT,TRBV11-2,.,TRBJ2-3,.
CASSLGSYEQYF,TGTGCCAGCAGCTTAGGGTCTTACGAGCAGTACTTC,TRBV13,.,TRBJ2-7,.
CASSAGSPHNEQFF,TGCGCCAGCAGCGCTGGTAGTCCCCACAATGAGCAGTTCTTC,TRBV5-1,.,TRBJ2-1,.
CASSSAFDRNNEQFF,TGTGCCAGCAGCTCTGCTTTTGACAGAAACAATGAGCAGTTCTTC,TRBV5-8,few,TRBJ2-1,.
CASSLGGTGLYEQYF,TGTGCCAGCAGCTTGGGAGGGACAGGGCTCTACGAGCAGTACTTC,TRBV5-5,.,TRBJ2-7,TRBD1
CASSLGGVNTEAFF,TGTGCCAGTAGCCTGGGGGGGGTGAACACTGAAGCTTTCTTT,TRBV19,.,TRBJ1-1,.
CTSSQGFLLDFKTGLKYEQYF,TGCACCAGCAGCCAAGGGTTTTTGTTGGATTTCAAGACAGGTTTAAAGTACGAGCAGTACTTC,TRBV1,.,TRBJ2-7,.
CASSQGTGVVQPQHF,TGTGCCAGCAGCCAAGGTACAGGGGTGGTACAGCCCCAGCATTTT,TRBV3-1/TRBV3-2,.,TRBJ1-5,TRBD1
CASSSTGVNTGELFF,TGTGCCAGCAGCTCAACGGGAGTCAACACCGGGGAGCTGTTTTTT,TRBV7-9,.,TRBJ2-2,.